The 21 T cell receptor beta chains below come from one sample, sequenced in a study of tumor-infiltrating lymphocytes in primary liver carcinoma. cDNA specific to TCR beta was made from 500 ng of total RNA, with a constant-region primer employed for priming. ARM-PCR, slightly modified, supplied the TCR beta libraries through three nested multiplex PCR rounds. The first two PCR rounds used TRBV1-TRBV30 forward primers with a C-beta reverse primer, nine to eleven cycles each. From the multiplex PCR reads, TCRdb called clonotypes with MiXCR, one entry per CDR3 protein. This table holds some 180,000 distinct CDR3 sequences, 50% to 75% found once. The researchers obtained blood RNA from unsorted whole blood and also extracted germline DNA. Sequencing was done on a sample of peripheral blood. Receptors were obtained from a man aged 35 to 55 with primary liver carcinoma and hepatitis B virus infection.

The chain has TRBV12-3 or TRBV12-4 and TRBJ2-1; 9 positions match TRBD2. The CDR3 length is 14 residues. The V gene end was trimmed by 6 bases and the J gene end by 7 bases; junction bases not matched to a gene: 7. The CDR3 sequence is CASSRTSERNEQFF. Here the CDR3 DNA reads TGTGCCAGCAGCCGGACTAGCGAGAGGAATGAGCAGTTCTTC.

To note about this clonotype: A much larger clone is a single base away; this may be a read error. The chain recombines TRBV11-2 with TRBJ2-7, with 9 nucleotides matching TRBD2. The length of the CDR3 is 13 residues. CDR1 is SGHAT and CDR2 is FQNNGV in the germline V gene. The CDR3 sequence is CATSLVGLAGLYF. The CDR3 DNA is TGTGCCACCAGCTTAGTAGGCCTAGCGGGGTTGTACTTC.

To note about this clonotype: At one of its ends the junction is not consistent with the germline gene, which may arise from a read error. This chain joins TRBV11-2 and TRBJ2-7, with no clear D. The CDR3 is 14 residues long. CDR1 SGHAT and CDR2 FQNNGV come from the germline V gene. This chain's CDR3 is CASSPRLLTYEQYF. Written as DNA, the CDR3 is TGTGCCAGCAGCCCGAGACTTCTCACCTACGAGCAATACTTC.

To note about this clonotype: This may arise from a read error, as a much more abundant clone is one base away. The chain carries TRBV29-1 and TRBJ1-1; 7 bases map to TRBD1. CDR3 length: 11 amino acids. The V gene's germline CDR1 is SQVTM and CDR2 ANQGSEA. In DNA form, the CDR3 reads TGCAGCGCCCGACAGGGATCTGAATCTTTCTTT. It encodes CSARQGSESFF.

This clonotype occurred once. The V and J genes are TRBV6-5 and TRBJ2-1; 15 bases match TRBD2. The junction had 6 bases not matched to a gene; V was cut back by 8 bases and J by 10 bases. Germline CDR1 reads MNHEY; CDR2 reads SVGAGI. The CDR3 is made up of 14 amino acids. For the CDR3, the DNA is TGTGCCAGCGGATCCGGGACTAGCGGGGGGGAGCAGTTCTTC. It codes for CASGSGTSGGEQFF.

Comments on this clonotype: With a much larger clone just one base away, this may be a read error. The rearrangement joins TRBV29-1 to TRBJ2-1; perhaps TRBD2 as D (7 bases). The V gene's germline CDR1 is SQVTM and CDR2 ANQGSEA. The CDR3 runs to 13 residues. The CDR3 DNA sequence: TGCAGGGTTGATAGGGGGGGGGCGGATGAGCAGTTCTTC. Its protein product is CRVDRGGADEQFF.

The chain employs TRBV4-1 and TRBJ2-5; D unresolved. V was clipped by 0 bases and J by 2 bases, with 10 bases between them. The germline CDR1 and CDR2 sequences are MGHRA and YSYEKL. The CDR3 runs to 15 residues. The CDR3 sequence: CASSQDDCQQETQYF. DNA for the CDR3: TGCGCCAGCAGCCAAGACGACTGTCAACAAGAGACCCAGTACTTC.

The J gene is TRBJ1-5, the V gene TRBV5-5; no definite D call. CDR1 and CDR2 from the germline V gene are SGHKS and YYEKEE (reference sequence). Between the trimmed V and J ends, which lost 1 base and 6 bases, there was a span of 14 bases. The CDR3 totals 15 residues. The CDR3 coding sequence is TGTGCCAGCAGCTTGATGGCTGGGTGGGCTCAGCCCCAGCATTTT. Encoded protein: CASSLMAGWAQPQHF.

The chain joins TRBV28 to TRBJ2-3; TRBD2 matches at 14 bases. The germline V gene has CDR1 MDHEN and CDR2 SYDVKM. The CDR3 runs 20 residues. The V gene end was trimmed by 3 bases and the J gene end by 5 bases; junction bases not matched to a gene: 16. In DNA, the CDR3 is TGTGCCAGCAGTTTGGCGCCCGGGACTAGCGGGAGCGGGGCGGGAGATACGCAGTATTTT. This sequence encodes CASSLAPGTSGSGAGDTQYF.

About this clonotype itself: A clone one base away is much larger, so this may be a read error. The chain joins TRBV29-1 to TRBJ1-2, with D hard to call. Germline CDR1 SQVTM, CDR2 ANQGSEA. The CDR3 has 12 residues. Between the trimmed V and J ends, which lost 2 bases and 8 bases, there was a span of 12 bases. CDR3 DNA sequence: TGCAGCGTTGAACGGACGCCCGAGGGCTACACCTTC. Translating gives CSVERTPEGYTF.

The V and J genes are TRBV6-6 and TRBJ1-3; TRBD1 might be the D (5 bases). The germline CDR1 and CDR2 sequences are MNHNY and SVGAGI (reference sequence). V shed 7 bases and J shed 2 bases, with 12 bases lying between them. CDR3 size: 14 residues. The CDR3 sequence: CASTATDPGNTIYF. Here the CDR3 DNA reads TGTGCCAGCACCGCGACAGACCCTGGAAACACCATATATTTT.

This rearrangement joins TRBV10-3 to TRBJ2-2, with no clear D. The ends were cut back, 10 bases at V and 4 bases at J, with 16 bases in the middle. Germline CDR1 ENHRY, CDR2 SYGVKD. This CDR3 comprises 14 residues. The CDR3 DNA reads as TGTGCCACCTCAACGGCCTCCCGCACCGGGGAGCTGTTTTTT. Translation gives CATSTASRTGELFF.

With regard to this clonotype: The germline gene is not matched at one end of the junction; a read error may be the cause. V and J are TRBV11-2 and TRBJ2-1; 11 nucleotides align to TRBD2. The CDR3 contains 15 residues. Germline assignment: CDR1 SGHAT and CDR2 FQNNGV. The CDR3 sequence is CASNLAGGHYIEQFF. The CDR3 bases are TGTGCTAGCAACTTAGCGGGAGGGCATTACATTGAGCAGTTCTTC.

This clonotype was detected only a few times. The V and J genes are TRBV6-5 and TRBJ2-7; D uncertain. There are 17 residues in the CDR3. The V and J ends lost 0 bases and 4 bases respectively, with 19 bases between them. Germline V lookup: CDR1 MNHEY, CDR2 SVGAGI. This CDR3 is CASSYSSSRSSSYEQYF. The DNA of the CDR3 is TGTGCCAGCAGTTACTCGAGTAGCAGAAGTTCGAGTTACGAGCAGTACTTC.

In this sample, this clonotype turned up a few times. This chain connects TRBV5-6 to TRBJ2-7; the match to TRBD1 covers 9 bases. The CDR3 covers 16 residues. J lost 5 bases, V lost 2 bases, and 11 bases had no gene match. Germline assignment: CDR1 SGHDT and CDR2 YYEEEE. CDR3 in amino acids: CASSFSLDRGFDEQYF. CDR3 nucleotide sequence: TGTGCCAGCAGCTTCTCCCTGGACAGGGGTTTCGACGAGCAGTACTTC.

The chain joins TRBV29-1 to TRBJ2-1, with no clear D. Germline V CDR1 and CDR2: SQVTM, ANQGSEA. This CDR3 spans 12 amino acids. V lost 3 bases to trimming and J lost 4 bases, with 7 bases between them. CDR3 sequence reads: CSVEGRYNEQFF. DNA for the CDR3: TGCAGCGTTGAGGGAAGATACAATGAGCAGTTCTTC.

The rearrangement joins TRBV11-1 to TRBJ2-3; D unresolved. Germline CDR1 and CDR2: SGHAT and FQDESV (reference sequence). The CDR3 is made up of 12 amino acids. The ends were cut back, 8 bases at V and 2 bases at J, with 8 bases in the middle. Here the CDR3 DNA reads TGTGCCAGCGGCCAGATCACAGATACGCAGTATTTT. Translation gives CASGQITDTQYF. The complete variable domain, with remaining parts taken from reference TRBV11-1 and TRBJ2-3, reads EAEVAQSPRYKITEKSQAVAFWCDPISGHATLYWYRQILGQGPELLVQFQDESVVDDSQLPKDRFSAERLKGVDSTLKIQPAELGDSAMYLCASGQITDTQYFGPGTRLTVL.

This chain joins TRBV7-9 and TRBJ1-2, with D possibly being TRBD1 (6 bases). Germline CDR1 SEHNR, CDR2 FQNEAQ (reference sequence). Trimming stripped 4 bases from V and 2 bases from J, with 8 bases between. The length of the CDR3 is 13 residues. The chain's CDR3 is CASSYGQNYGYTF. The DNA of the CDR3 is TGTGCCAGCAGCTACGGACAGAACTATGGCTACACCTTC.

The chain has TRBV7-9 and TRBJ2-5; D remains unclear. In germline, CDR1 is SEHNR, CDR2 FQNEAQ (reference sequence). With 7 bases removed from V and 4 bases from J, the gap between germline ends came to 16 bases. The CDR3 consists of 14 residues. The CDR3 region has the DNA TGTGCCAGCAACTCCCAGGTTTGGGGAGAGACCCAGTACTTC. It is translated as CASNSQVWGETQYF.

The chain carries TRBV5-4 and TRBJ2-1; TRBD1 or TRBD2 may be the D gene (5 bases each). Trimming cost V 1 base and J 3 bases, with 11 bases left between them. Germline assignment: CDR1 SGHNT and CDR2 YYREEE (reference sequence). This CDR3 has 15 amino acids. The CDR3 loop is CASSLRDGNYNEQFF. The CDR3 region has the DNA TGTGCCAGCAGCTTGAGGGACGGGAACTACAATGAGCAGTTCTTC.

To note about this clonotype: Sequence at one end of the junction differs from germline and may be a read error. The rearrangement joins TRBV11-2 to TRBJ2-1, with 9 positions matching TRBD1. CDR3 length: 15 amino acids. Germline V gene lookup returns CDR1 SGHAT and CDR2 FQNNGV. The CDR3 loop is CASTRGQGDLNEQFF. In DNA form, the CDR3 reads TGCGCCAGCACAAGGGGACAGGGAGACCTTAATGAGCAGTTCTTC.